This TCR beta chain was identified during a study of cytomegalovirus exposure and HLA in healthy donors. The CDR3 consists of 15 residues. Germline V gives CDR1 MDHEN, CDR2 SYDVKM. Regarding this clone: The antigen is undetermined.

Study-wide findings and caveats: In all likelihood, a cluster of highly shared sequence variants was a sequencing artifact. The majority of TCR sequences were rare, yet some public TCRs appeared in many donors. Researchers reported from a later analysis that most CMV-associated TCR beta chains appeared HLA-restricted. When a later analysis was performed, an Asian-associated ancestry cluster reportedly had fewer N-insertions than the roughly 730-donor mean.

The PCR made use of 60 Vbeta and 13 Jbeta primers. Clones were read by immunoSEQ multiplex PCR, and TCRdb kept only the in-frame ones, dropping some. The profile shows about 150,000 clones, around 73% of them singletons. Sequencing input: PBMCs. This chain joins TRBV28 and TRBJ2-5; TRBD1 aligns across 9 bases. The DNA end is a closer match to TRBJ2-7, so the J assignment may be wrong. This sequence originates from a young woman in good health and CMV-seronegative. The CDR3 loop reads CASSFDGTGNYEQYF. CDR3 DNA: TGTGCCAGCAGTTTCGATGGGACAGGGAACTACGAGCAGTACTTC.